This T cell receptor (beta chain) was captured in a study of CD8+ T cells in alopecia areata. In the study overall: Each day, treated patients took oral tofacitinib twice, at 5 to 10 mg per dose.

This clone has just one count. As yet, its antigen is unknown. The CDR3 length is 12 residues. Germline V gene sequence: CDR1 SGHDT, CDR2 YYEEEE. V lost 4 bases, J lost 9 bases, and 4 bases stayed unmatched. Study findings and constraints: Sequence data from scalp samples additionally include resident alphabeta T cells of normal skin. Given one nonresponder, whether baseline CD8+ expansion relates to response remains uncertain.

RNA was isolated and reverse transcribed to cDNA, the sequencing template. Clones were read by immunoSEQ multiplex PCR, and TCRdb kept only the in-frame ones, dropping some. Of about 100,000 clones in the sample, about three fifths were seen once. Sample treatment: oral pan-JAK inhibitor, 5-10 mg twice daily. Collection of lesional scalp punch biopsies and peripheral blood was performed in alopecia areata patients. The sequencing here drew on CD8+ T cells sorted from blood, taken between weeks 55 and 65, from a patient treated with tofacitinib. The clonotype comes from a human donor with alopecia areata. J is TRBJ2-1 and V is TRBV5-6, with 7 bases fitting TRBD1. The CDR3 bases are TGTGCCAGCAGCCCAGGACAGGCTGAGCAGTTCTTC. As protein: CASSPGQAEQFF.